This entry lists 15 T cell receptor beta chains sequenced from one sample in a study of breast tumors, draining lymph nodes, adjacent tissues. TCRdb reprocessed the multiplex PCR reads via MiXCR and lists one record per CDR3 protein. The data hold some 97,000 distinct CDR3 sequences, with approximately 21% observed a single time. The lymph nodes were axillary draining lymph nodes from breast cancer patients. Sequenced sample: axillary lymph node tissue. These receptors were collected from a female donor with breast cancer. Some clones in this sample may be carry-over from other donors' samples.

As to this clonotype: Since a much larger clone is just one base distant, this may be a read error. The CDR3 DNA is TGTGCCAGCACAACCGGGACTGAGGGCGATCAGCCCCAGCATTTT. As protein: CASTTGTEGDQPQHF. This rearrangement joins TRBV10-3 to TRBJ1-5, with D perhaps matching TRBD1 (5 bases). Trimming took off 10 bases at V and 5 bases at J, with 21 bases between the two ends. The CDR3 has 15 residues. Germline V gene sequence: CDR1 ENHRY, CDR2 SYGVKD.

This clonotype was observed at least ten times. The chain links TRBV5-1 to TRBJ1-4, with D perhaps TRBD1 (5 bases). The V and J ends lost 4 bases and 8 bases respectively, with 12 bases between them. Germline V CDR1 and CDR2: SGHRS, YFSETQ. The CDR3 runs to 13 residues. The CDR3 protein is CASSPDWGEKLFF. CDR3 coding DNA: TGCGCCAGCAGCCCGGACTGGGGGGAAAAACTGTTTTTT. The complete variable domain, with remaining parts taken from reference TRBV5-1 and TRBJ1-4, reads KAGVTQTPRYLIKTRGQQVTLSCSPISGHRSVSWYQQTPGQGLQFLFEYFSETQRNKGNFPGRFSGRQFSNSRSEMNVSTLELGDSALYLCASSPDWGEKLFFGSGTQLSVL.

A remark on this clonotype: This may be a read error, as it is one base from a much larger clone. The V and J genes are TRBV13 and TRBJ2-5; D is undetermined. The length of the CDR3 is 16 residues. CDR1 and CDR2 from the germline V gene are PRHDT and FYEKMQ (reference sequence). Trimming took off 4 bases at V and 1 base at J, with 16 bases between the two ends. CDR3 DNA: TGTGCCAGCAGCTCCTGCACCAAAGTGGGCCAAGAGACCCAGTACTTC. Translation: CASSSCTKVGQETQYF.

This clonotype has at least ten counts. This chain connects TRBV2 to TRBJ1-4; perhaps TRBD1 as D (5 bases). The V and J ends lost 3 bases and 5 bases respectively, with 10 bases between them. The germline V gene encodes CDR1 SNHLY and CDR2 FYNNEI. The CDR3 loop spans 14 amino acids. The CDR3 loop is CASSEQGTNEKLFF. The CDR3 DNA reads TGTGCCAGCAGTGAGCAGGGAACAAATGAAAAACTGTTTTTT.

This chain connects TRBV7-2 to TRBJ1-5, with D possibly TRBD1 on 5 matching bases. The germline V gene encodes CDR1 SGHTA and CDR2 FQGNSA. The length of the CDR3 is 17 residues. Deletions cut 1 base from V and 7 bases from J, with 20 bases between. CDR3 in amino acids: CASSLGPEGWSGQPQHF. The CDR3 DNA sequence: TGTGCCAGCAGCTTAGGGCCCGAGGGGTGGTCGGGCCAGCCCCAGCATTTT. Filled out from reference TRBV7-2 and TRBJ1-5, the complete variable domain reads GAGVSQSPSNKVTEKGKDVELRCDPISGHTALYWYRQSLGQGLEFLIYFQGNSAPDKSGLPSDRFSAERTGGSVSTLTIQRTQQEDSAVYLCASSLGPEGWSGQPQHFGDGTRLSIL.

This clonotype appeared many times. The chain uses TRBV11-2 and TRBJ1-6, with D perhaps matching TRBD1 (5 bases). Between the trimmed V and J ends, which lost 5 bases and 6 bases, there was a span of 8 bases. Per the germline V gene, CDR1 is SGHAT and CDR2 is FQNNGV. CDR3 length: 13 residues. The CDR3 DNA sequence: TGTGCCAGCAGCCCAGGGAGTAATTCACCCCTCCACTTT. Protein product: CASSPGSNSPLHF.

This clonotype has a count of ten or more. The gene calls are TRBV10-3 and TRBJ2-7; 12 bases agree with TRBD2. The V gene's germline CDR1 is ENHRY and CDR2 SYGVKD. CDR3 length: 12 amino acids. V lost 11 bases to trimming and J lost 2 bases; unmatched junction nucleotides: 1. DNA for the CDR3: TGTGCCTCTAGCGGGGGGGCCTACGAGCAGTACTTC. Residues: CASSGGAYEQYF.

The rearrangement links TRBV20-1 to TRBJ1-6; the D is unclear. The V and J ends lost 6 bases and 7 bases respectively, with 19 bases between them. The CDR3 is made up of 15 amino acids. Germline V CDR1 and CDR2: DFQATT, SNEGSKA (reference sequence). This CDR3 reads CSARGRQAINSPLHF. CDR3 in DNA: TGCAGTGCCCGAGGGCGACAAGCAATAAATTCACCCCTCCACTTT.

This clonotype was detected ten times or more. This chain connects TRBV20-1 to TRBJ2-7; a weak D match, TRBD2 (6 bases). The CDR3 consists of 14 residues. V was clipped by 4 bases and J by 3 bases, with 16 bases between them. The germline CDR1 and CDR2 sequences are DFQATT and SNEGSKA (reference sequence). CDR3 protein: CSANRLGESYEQYF. The DNA of the CDR3 is TGCAGTGCTAACCGACTAGGTGAAAGCTACGAGCAGTACTTC.

This clonotype has at least ten counts. The chain recombines TRBV10-2 with TRBJ1-5; 8 positions agree with TRBD1. V trimming: 8 bases; J trimming: 6 bases; junction bases outside the gene matches: 9. Germline V lookup: CDR1 WSHSY, CDR2 SAAADI. The CDR3 sequence is 14 residues long. CDR3 bases: TGCGCCAGCCGAGGACAGGGAACAGGTCAGCCCCAGCATTTT. Protein: CASRGQGTGQPQHF.

This clonotype was recorded at least ten times. The CDR3 is CASSPQQANVLTF. For the CDR3, the DNA is TGTGCCAGTAGTCCCCAACAGGCCAACGTCCTGACTTTC. J is TRBJ2-6 and V is TRBV19; D unresolved. Trimming removed 5 bases from V and 6 bases from J, with 8 bases in between. CDR1 and CDR2 (germline): LNHDA, SQIVND (reference sequence). CDR3 size: 13 residues.

This clonotype has a count of ten or more. The chain links TRBV7-8 to TRBJ1-6; TRBD1 aligns across 7 bases. CDR1 SGHVS and CDR2 FQNEAQ come from the germline V gene. The ends lost 3 bases at V and 7 bases at J; junction bases unmatched: 3. The CDR3 runs 14 residues. CDR3: CASSFETGNSPLHF. The CDR3 DNA reads TGTGCCAGCAGCTTTGAGACAGGGAATTCACCCCTCCACTTT.

Details on this clonotype: This may arise from a read error, as a much more abundant clone is one base away. The chain carries TRBV5-1 and TRBJ2-1; 8 bases map to TRBD2. The CDR3 extends over 12 amino acids. The germline gives CDR1 SGHRS, CDR2 YFSETQ. The CDR3 coding sequence is TGCGCCGGCAGCCCGGGGGGGGGTGAGCAGTTCTTC. Translation gives CAGSPGGGEQFF.

This clonotype was counted many times. Written as DNA, the CDR3 is TGTGCCAGCAGCTTGGAACTCGTCGGAGTCTATGGCTACACCTTC. Amino acid sequence: CASSLELVGVYGYTF. The rearrangement joins TRBV5-6 to TRBJ1-2; D not resolved. The germline gives CDR1 SGHDT, CDR2 YYEEEE. Between the trimmed V and J ends, which lost 0 bases and 4 bases, there was a span of 13 bases. This CDR3 has 15 residues.

The chain joins TRBV14 to TRBJ1-1; possible D gene TRBD1, 5 bases. Germline V gene lookup returns CDR1 SGHDN and CDR2 FVKESK. CDR3 length equals 15 residues. Trimming took off 4 bases at V and 1 base at J, with 13 bases between the two ends. The CDR3 DNA follows: TGTGCCAGCAGCCCCAGGGCCAATCCGAACACTGAAGCTTTCTTT. As protein: CASSPRANPNTEAFF.